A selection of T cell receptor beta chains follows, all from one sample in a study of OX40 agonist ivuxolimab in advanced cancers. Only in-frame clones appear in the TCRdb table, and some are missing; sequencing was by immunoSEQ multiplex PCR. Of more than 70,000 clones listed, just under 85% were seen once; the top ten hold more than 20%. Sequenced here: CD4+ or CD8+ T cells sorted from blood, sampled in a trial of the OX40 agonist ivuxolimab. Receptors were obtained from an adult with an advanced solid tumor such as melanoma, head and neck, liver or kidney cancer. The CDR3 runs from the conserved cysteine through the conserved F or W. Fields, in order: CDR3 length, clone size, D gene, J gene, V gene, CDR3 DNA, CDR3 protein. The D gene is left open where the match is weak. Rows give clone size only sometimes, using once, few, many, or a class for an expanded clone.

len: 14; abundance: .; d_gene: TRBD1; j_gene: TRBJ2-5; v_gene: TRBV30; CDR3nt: TGTGCCTGGAGTGTAGACAGGGGTTTCGAGACCCAGTACTTC; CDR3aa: CAWSVDRGFETQYF
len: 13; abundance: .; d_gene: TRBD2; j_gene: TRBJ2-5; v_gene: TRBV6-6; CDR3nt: TGTGCCAGCAGTTGGGACTATCAAGAGACCCAGTACTTC; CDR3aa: CASSWDYQETQYF
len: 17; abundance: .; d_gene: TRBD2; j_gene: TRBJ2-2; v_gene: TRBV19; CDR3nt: TGTGCCAGTAGTCCCCAATACGGGAGGGCCAGGACCGGGGAGCTGTTTTTT; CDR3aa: CASSPQYGRARTGELFF
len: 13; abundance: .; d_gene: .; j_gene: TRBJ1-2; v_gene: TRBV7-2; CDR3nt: TGTGCCAGCAGCCCACGCAGGGTGGAAGGCTACACCTTC; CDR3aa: CASSPRRVEGYTF
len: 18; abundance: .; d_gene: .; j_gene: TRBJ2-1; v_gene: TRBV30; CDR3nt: TGTGCCTGGACCCGTCGTGGGTTGGGTCGGGGCTCCTACAATGAGCAGTTCTTC; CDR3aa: CAWTRRGLGRGSYNEQFF
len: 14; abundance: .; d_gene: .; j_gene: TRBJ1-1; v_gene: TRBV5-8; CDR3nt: TGTGCCAGCAGCCTAATCGAAGGAGACACTGAAGCTTTCTTT; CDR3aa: CASSLIEGDTEAFF
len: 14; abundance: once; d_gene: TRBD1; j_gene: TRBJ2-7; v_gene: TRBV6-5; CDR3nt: TGTGCCAGCAGTTACGGGCAGGGGGCGGACGAGCAGTACTTC; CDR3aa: CASSYGQGADEQYF
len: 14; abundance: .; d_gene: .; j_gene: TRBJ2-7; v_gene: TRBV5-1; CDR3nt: TGCGCCAGCAGCTTGGAGGGGAACTTAGGGGAGCAGTACTTC; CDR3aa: CASSLEGNLGEQYF
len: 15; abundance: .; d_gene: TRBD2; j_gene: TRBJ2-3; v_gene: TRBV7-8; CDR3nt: TGTGCCAGCAGCCGGACCGGGAGGGCCACAGATACGCAGTATTTT; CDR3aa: CASSRTGRATDTQYF
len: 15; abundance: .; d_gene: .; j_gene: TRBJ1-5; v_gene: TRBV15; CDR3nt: TGTGCCACCAGTCCACAGGTTTTGCGCAATCAGCCCCAGCATTTT; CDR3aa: CATSPQVLRNQPQHF
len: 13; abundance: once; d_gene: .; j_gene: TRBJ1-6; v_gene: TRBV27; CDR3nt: TGTGCCAGCAGTTTTTTGGTTAATTCACCCCTCCACTTT; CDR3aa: CASSFLVNSPLHF
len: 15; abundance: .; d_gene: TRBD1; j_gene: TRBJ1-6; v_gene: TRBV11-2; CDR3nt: TGTGCCAGCAGCTTAGTCGGAACAGGGGATTCACCCCTCCACTTT; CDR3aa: CASSLVGTGDSPLHF
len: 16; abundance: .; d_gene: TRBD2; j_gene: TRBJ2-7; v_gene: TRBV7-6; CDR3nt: TGTGCCAGCAGCCTCTGGACTAGCGGGAAAGTAAACGAGCAGTACTTC; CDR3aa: CASSLWTSGKVNEQYF
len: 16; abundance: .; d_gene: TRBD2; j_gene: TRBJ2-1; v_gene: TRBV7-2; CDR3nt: TGTGCCAGCAGCTTTCTCTACGGGGGGGCCGGGAATGAGCAGTTCTTC; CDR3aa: CASSFLYGGAGNEQFF
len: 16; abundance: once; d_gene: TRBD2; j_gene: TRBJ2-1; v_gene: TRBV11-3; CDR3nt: TGTGCCAGCAGCCCAGGACTAGCGGGAGTCTACAATGAGCAGTTCTTC; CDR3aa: CASSPGLAGVYNEQFF
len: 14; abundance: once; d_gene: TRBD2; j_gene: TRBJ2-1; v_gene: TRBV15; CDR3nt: TGTGCCACCAGCCTTATTAGCGGGACTGGAGAGCAGTTCTTC; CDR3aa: CATSLISGTGEQFF
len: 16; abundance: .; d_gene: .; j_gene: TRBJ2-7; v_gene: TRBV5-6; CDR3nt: TGTGCCAGCAGCTTGGGCTTTGGCGGGGTCTCCTACGAGCAGTACTTC; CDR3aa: CASSLGFGGVSYEQYF
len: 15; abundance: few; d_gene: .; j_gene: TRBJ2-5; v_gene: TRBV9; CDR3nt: TGTGCCAGCAGCTCCGGACCTTTTGAGGGGGAGACCCAGTACTTC; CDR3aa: CASSSGPFEGETQYF